Below, 8 T cell receptor beta chains from the same sample are listed, as sequenced in a study of blood T cell repertoires in COVID-19. The data were produced by immunoSEQ multiplex PCR, yet TCRdb's version contains in-frame clones alone and is incomplete. The table includes roughly 200,000 clones, around 80% detected once. Sequenced: peripheral blood. Receptor source: a woman in her thirties or forties with COVID-19, enrolled during active disease.

The chain recombines TRBV5-1 with TRBJ2-7; a weak D match, TRBD1 (6 bases). CDR1 is SGHRS, CDR2 YFSETQ, per germline. This CDR3 is 14 amino acids long. The ends were cut back, 3 bases at V and 3 bases at J, with 13 bases in the middle. The CDR3: CASSSRDKLYEQYF. The CDR3 DNA is TGCGCCAGCAGCTCCCGGGACAAGCTCTACGAGCAGTACTTC.

The V gene is TRBV28, the J gene TRBJ1-1; weak D call: TRBD1 (5 bases). The germline V gene encodes CDR1 MDHEN and CDR2 SYDVKM. V lost 3 bases and J lost 4, with 15 bases in between. The CDR3 has 15 amino acids. Here the CDR3 reads CASSFPAGGGTEAFF. The CDR3 DNA sequence: TGTGCCAGCAGTTTTCCGGCCGGCGGGGGCACTGAAGCTTTCTTT.

There are a few counts of this clone. The V gene is TRBV7-8, the J gene TRBJ1-4; 7 nucleotides match TRBD1. Germline-derived CDR1 and CDR2 are SGHVS and FQNEAQ. V was clipped by 6 bases and J by 10 bases; unmatched bases: 8. This CDR3 contains 13 residues. The CDR3 loop is CASRLTGSGKLFF. CDR3 DNA: TGTGCCAGCAGACTGACAGGGTCTGGAAAACTGTTTTTT.

V is TRBV2 and J is TRBJ2-3; possible D gene TRBD2, 5 bases. The CDR3 is 16 amino acids. CDR1 is SNHLY, CDR2 FYNNEI, per germline. V shed 4 bases and J shed 0 bases, with 14 bases lying between them. CDR3 region: CASSGRAASSTDTQYF. In DNA form, the CDR3 reads TGTGCCAGCAGTGGAAGAGCGGCGTCGAGCACAGATACGCAGTATTTT.

This sequence joins TRBV21-1 and TRBJ1-6. TRBV21-1 is noted as a pseudogene. This CDR3 comprises 17 residues. CDR3 residues: CASSPPGGGRDNSPLHF. The DNA for the CDR3 is TGTGCCAGCAGCCCCCCCGGGGGGGGACGGGATAATTCACCCCTCCACTTT.

The V call is TRBV3-1 (or the pseudogene TRBV3-2), the J call TRBJ1-5; 8 bases agree with TRBD1. J lost 6 bases, V lost 1 base, and 5 bases had no gene match. CDR1 and CDR2 from the germline V gene are LGHDT and YNNKEL (reference sequence). The CDR3 totals 15 residues. CDR3 DNA sequence: TGTGCCAGCAGCCAAGCCCCCGACAGGGGTCAGCCCCAGCATTTT. Amino acid sequence: CASSQAPDRGQPQHF.

The chain joins TRBV6-1 to TRBJ1-1; no reliable D call. Trimming shortened V by 3 bases and J by 3 bases, and 11 bases separated the two germline ends. The V gene's germline CDR1 is MNHNS and CDR2 SASEGT. CDR3 length: 14 amino acids. The CDR3, as DNA: TGTGCCAGCAGTGATGGAGAAGGAGACACTGAAGCTTTCTTT. Its translation: CASSDGEGDTEAFF.

J is TRBJ1-4 and V is TRBV6-5; D is unclear. V gave up 0 bases and J gave up 7 bases, with 9 bases separating them. This CDR3 comprises 14 residues. Germline CDR1 reads MNHEY; CDR2 reads SVGAGI. CDR3: CASSYSLTGEKLFF. The CDR3, as DNA: TGTGCCAGCAGTTACTCCCTGACTGGTGAAAAACTGTTTTTT.